One T cell receptor (beta chain) is described in this entry. Its cognate antigen is unknown. The data were obtained in a study of PD-L1 blockade in urothelial cancer. Study-level points and caveats: A below-median TCR clonality in blood before treatment predicted better survival.

The CDR3 extends over 14 amino acids. The J segment lost 7 bases and the V segment lost 4 bases, leaving 6 bases of the junction unmatched. Germline loops: CDR1 MDHEN, CDR2 SYDVKM. Produced via immunoSEQ multiplex PCR; TCRdb's table is partial and in-frame only. Of approximately 110,000 clones listed, over 75% are singletons. This rearrangement joins TRBV28 to TRBJ1-5, with 8 positions matching TRBD1. The specimen comprised PBMCs, sampled around atezolizumab (anti-PD-L1) treatment. This sequence was found in a man in his forties or fifties with urothelial cancer. CDR3 sequence: CASSSTGAEQPQHF. The CDR3 DNA reads as TGTGCCAGCAGTTCGACAGGGGCGGAGCAGCCCCAGCATTTT.